One and the same sample provided the 20 T cell receptor beta chains below, sequenced in a study of T cells in narcolepsy. The protocol was immunoSEQ multiplex PCR, while the TCRdb copy is restricted to in-frame clones and leaves out a portion. The table lists 20,000 to 25,000 clones, approximately 81% of them singletons, with about 4% in the top ten. The sample consisted of memory (CD45RA-) CD4+ T cells from blood. These receptors all stem from a human donor in good health.

V is TRBV5-4 and J is TRBJ2-5; 9 bases map to TRBD1. V lost 3 bases and J lost 5; bases outside the gene matches: 14. Germline V gene lookup returns CDR1 SGHNT and CDR2 YYREEE (reference sequence). CDR3 size: 17 residues. The CDR3 DNA reads TGTGCCAGCAGCTGGCAAGGACGGACAGGGGATGGGGAGACCCAGTACTTC. This encodes CASSWQGRTGDGETQYF.

The chain uses TRBV4-1 and TRBJ2-5, with D perhaps TRBD2 (6 bases). The assigned J gene may be wrong: the sequence end matches TRBJ2-7 better. The germline CDR1 and CDR2 sequences are MGHRA and YSYEKL. CDR3 length: 14 residues. CDR3 residues: CASSQEWRGREQYF. For the CDR3, the DNA is TGCGCCAGCAGCCAAGAATGGCGGGGCCGCGAGCAGTACTTC.

A note on this clone: Other nucleotide sequences from this sample produce the same CDR3. The chain has TRBV9 and TRBJ2-4, with 8 bases aligning to TRBD1. The CDR3 runs 16 residues. Per germline, CDR1 SGDLS and CDR2 YYNGEE. Losses at the gene ends were 3 bases for V and 1 base for J; bases not matched to a gene: 6. In nucleotides, the CDR3 is TGTGCCAGCAGCGGGACAGGGAAAGGGGCCAAAAACATTCAGTACTTC. It yields the protein CASSGTGKGAKNIQYF.

The chain has TRBV6-5 and TRBJ1-2, with 12 bases lining up with TRBD1. With V trimmed by 5 bases and J by 8 bases, 9 bases remained unmatched. Germline V gene sequence: CDR1 MNHEY, CDR2 SVGAGI. CDR3 length: 15 amino acids. The CDR3 bases are TGTGCCAGCAGTGGACGGGACAGGGGGCTAGAAGGCTACACCTTC. Its translation: CASSGRDRGLEGYTF.

CDR3 region: CASSPHLQGSYGYTF. DNA of the CDR3: TGTGCCAGCAGCCCTCACTTACAGGGATCCTACGGCTACACCTTC. The genes are TRBV6-5 and TRBJ1-2; TRBD1 might be the D (6 bases). The CDR3 has 15 residues. Trimming removed 6 bases from V and 8 bases from J, with 22 bases in between. CDR1 and CDR2 (germline): MNHEY, SVGAGI.

This chain links TRBV7-7 with TRBJ2-5; 7 bases match TRBD1. The ends lost 5 bases at V and 5 bases at J; junction bases unmatched: 11. The CDR3 runs to 15 residues. CDR1 SSHAT and CDR2 FNYEAQ come from the germline V gene (reference sequence). CDR3 sequence: CASSRQGTIGETQYF. CDR3 bases: TGTGCCAGCAGCCGACAGGGCACAATAGGGGAGACCCAGTACTTC.

The CDR3 loop is CASSLSGTYNSPLHF. The CDR3 nucleotides read TGTGCCAGCAGCTTATCGGGGACCTATAATTCACCCCTCCACTTT. This chain links TRBV9 with TRBJ1-6; D is unclear. The germline V and J ends were trimmed by 4 bases and 2 bases, with 10 bases remaining between them. CDR1 and CDR2 (germline): SGDLS, YYNGEE. CDR3 size: 15 residues. Combining the CDR3 with reference TRBV9 and TRBJ1-6 gives the whole variable domain DSGVTQTPKHLITATGQRVTLRCSPRSGDLSVYWYQQSLDQGLQFLIQYYNGEERAKGNILERFSAQQFPDLHSELNLSSLELGDSALYFCASSLSGTYNSPLHFGNGTRLTVT.

This clone has just one count. V and J are TRBV7-2 and TRBJ2-5; D unclear. The V gene lost 5 bases and the J gene lost 1 base, with 14 bases spanning the gap. This CDR3 region has 15 residues. Germline V lookup: CDR1 SGHTA, CDR2 FQGNSA. CDR3 sequence: CASSPGLFGQETQYF. The CDR3 coding sequence is TGTGCCAGCAGCCCCGGGCTCTTCGGCCAAGAGACCCAGTACTTC.

V gene TRBV5-4 combines with J gene TRBJ2-5; tentative D call: TRBD2 (7 bases). Germline V lookup: CDR1 SGHNT, CDR2 YYREEE (reference sequence). This CDR3 spans 16 amino acids. V dropped 1 base and J dropped 5 bases, with 18 bases sitting between them. The CDR3 reads CASSLLDGGAGETQYF. The CDR3, as DNA: TGTGCCAGCAGCTTGCTAGATGGGGGGGCCGGGGAGACCCAGTACTTC.

The V gene is TRBV2, the J gene TRBJ2-2, with 7 bases matching TRBD2. CDR1 and CDR2 (germline): SNHLY, FYNNEI. The CDR3 spans 16 residues. V was pared by 7 bases and J by 5 bases, with 13 bases of the junction left unmatched. The CDR3 coding sequence is TGTGCCAGCACCGGGGGGAGGCAGGGAGGTACCGGGGAGCTGTTTTTT. Encoded protein: CASTGGRQGGTGELFF.

The chain recombines TRBV4-1 with TRBJ1-1; the D gene is possibly TRBD1 (6 bases). The CDR3 spans 14 residues. Trimming cost V 0 bases and J 8 bases, with 13 bases left between them. The germline V gene encodes CDR1 MGHRA and CDR2 YSYEKL. As DNA, the CDR3 is TGCGCCAGCAGCCAAGATATGGGGGCAGCGGAAGCTTTCTTT. Translated: CASSQDMGAAEAFF.

The chain carries TRBV7-2 and TRBJ2-5, with 13 bases lining up with TRBD2. V was pared by 4 bases and J by 5 bases, with 4 bases of the junction left unmatched. Germline V gene data show CDR1 as SGHTA and CDR2 as FQGNSA. This CDR3 has 15 amino acids. CDR3 amino acids: CASSYGLAGVETQYF. The CDR3 DNA reads TGTGCCAGCAGCTACGGACTAGCGGGGGTGGAGACCCAGTACTTC.

This chain uses TRBV20-1 with TRBJ2-1; tentatively, D is TRBD1 or TRBD2 (6 bases each). The CDR3 runs 11 residues. CDR1 DFQATT and CDR2 SNEGSKA come from the germline V gene (reference sequence). CDR3 bases: TGCAGCGGGGGCTGGGGTCAAGAGCAGTTCTTC. Encoded protein: CSGGWGQEQFF.

This clone was recorded once. The CDR3 nucleotides read TGTGCCACCGCAGGGGAGGGAAATACGCAGTATTTT. Translated, it gives CATAGEGNTQYF. This chain links TRBV11-2 with TRBJ2-3, with D perhaps matching TRBD2 (7 bases). The CDR3 is made up of 12 amino acids. Trimming cost V 10 bases and J 7 bases, with 15 bases left between them. CDR1 and CDR2 (germline): SGHAT, FQNNGV.

This clone was seen a handful of times. This chain joins TRBV7-9 and TRBJ2-7; D not certain. Germline values: CDR1 SEHNR, CDR2 FQNEAQ (reference sequence). There are 12 residues in the CDR3. The ends were cut back, 6 bases at V and 3 bases at J, with 9 bases in the middle. CDR3 amino acids: CASRELNYEQYF. CDR3 DNA: TGTGCCAGCAGAGAACTAAACTACGAGCAGTACTTC.

V is TRBV6-5 and J is TRBJ1-2, with 7 positions matching TRBD1. The CDR3 covers 13 residues. The trim removed 5 bases at V and 8 bases at J, leaving 8 bases unmatched. Per germline, CDR1 MNHEY and CDR2 SVGAGI. In nucleotides, the CDR3 is TGTGCCAGCAGTACCGGACAGGATCGGGGCTACACCTTC. Its translation is CASSTGQDRGYTF.

This clone has just one count. The chain carries TRBV11-1 and TRBJ1-1, with no clear D. Per germline, CDR1 SGHAT and CDR2 FQDESV (reference sequence). This CDR3 is built from 13 residues. The germline V and J ends were trimmed by 0 bases and 5 bases, with 7 bases remaining between them. CDR3 bases: TGTGCCAGCAGCTTAGCTGGTGGGACTGAAGCTTTCTTT. Encoded protein: CASSLAGGTEAFF.

Regarding this clone: Other DNA sequences in this specimen translate into the identical CDR3. This chain connects TRBV6-6 to TRBJ2-1; the D call may be TRBD1 or TRBD2 (6 bases each). V lost 5 bases and J 7 bases, leaving 18 bases between the germline ends. Germline V gene sequence: CDR1 MNHNY, CDR2 SVGAGI (reference sequence). This CDR3 contains 15 residues. The CDR3 loop is CASSTGTGALNEQFF. CDR3 nucleotide sequence: TGTGCCAGCAGTACTGGGACGGGGGCGCTAAATGAGCAGTTCTTC.

This rearrangement joins TRBV14 to TRBJ2-1; D is ambiguous. The V end was cut by 1 base, the J end by 9 bases, with 13 bases between. The CDR3 contains 14 residues. Germline-derived CDR1 and CDR2 are SGHDN and FVKESK. Here the CDR3 reads CASSQVYGTREQFF. Here the CDR3 DNA reads TGTGCCAGCAGCCAAGTCTACGGTACTCGTGAGCAGTTCTTC.

A word on this clone: A junction end diverges from the germline sequence, so it may reflect a read error. J is TRBJ2-2 and V is TRBV7-6, with 8 nucleotides matching TRBD2. This CDR3 has 14 amino acids. From germline, CDR1 is SGHVS and CDR2 FNYEAQ. In DNA, the CDR3 is TGTGCCAGCAGTTTAGCGGGGCAGGCCGGGGAGCTGTTTTTT. It codes for CASSLAGQAGELFF. Filled out from reference TRBV7-6 and TRBJ2-2, the complete variable domain reads GAGVSQSPRYKVTKRGQDVALRCDPISGHVSLYWYRQALGQGPEFLTYFNYEAQQDKSGLPNDRFSAERPEGSISTLTIQRTEQRDSAMYRCASSLAGQAGELFFGEGSRLTVL.